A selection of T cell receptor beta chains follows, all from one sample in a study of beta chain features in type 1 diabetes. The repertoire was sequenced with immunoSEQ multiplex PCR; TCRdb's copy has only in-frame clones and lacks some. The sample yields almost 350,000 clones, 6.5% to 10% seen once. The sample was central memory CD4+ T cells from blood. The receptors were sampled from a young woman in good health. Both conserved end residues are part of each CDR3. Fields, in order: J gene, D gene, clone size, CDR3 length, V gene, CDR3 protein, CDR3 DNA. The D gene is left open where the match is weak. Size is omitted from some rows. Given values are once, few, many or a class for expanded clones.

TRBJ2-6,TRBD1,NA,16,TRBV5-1,CASTIPTGTGANVLTF,TGCGCCAGCACGATACCGACAGGGACTGGGGCCAACGTCCTGACTTTC
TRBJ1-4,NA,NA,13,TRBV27,CASSRATNEKLFF,TGTGCCAGCAGTCGGGCAACTAATGAAAAACTGTTTTTT
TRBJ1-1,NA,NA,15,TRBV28,CASPPAGRGDTEAFF,TGTGCCAGCCCTCCGGCGGGACGGGGGGACACTGAAGCTTTCTTT
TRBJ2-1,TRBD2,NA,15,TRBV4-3,CASSPLAGVYNEQFF,TGCGCCAGCAGCCCCCTAGCGGGGGTCTACAATGAGCAGTTCTTC
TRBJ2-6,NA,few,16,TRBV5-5,CASSLVWQSGANVLTF,TGTGCCAGCAGCTTGGTTTGGCAGTCTGGGGCCAACGTCCTGACTTTC
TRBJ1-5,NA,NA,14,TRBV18,CASSATASNQPQHF,TGTGCCAGCTCAGCAACAGCTAGCAATCAGCCCCAGCATTTT
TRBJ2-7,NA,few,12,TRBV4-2,CASSQDWNEQYF,TGTGCCAGCAGCCAAGACTGGAACGAGCAGTACTTC
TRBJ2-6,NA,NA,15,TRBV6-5,CASSYAYSGANVLTF,TGTGCCAGCAGTTACGCGTACTCTGGGGCCAACGTCCTGACTTTC
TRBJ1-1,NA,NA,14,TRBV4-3,CASSRSGAGTEAFF,TGCGCCAGCAGCCGCTCAGGGGCTGGCACTGAAGCTTTCTTT
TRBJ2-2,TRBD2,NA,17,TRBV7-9,CASSLGLAGAISGELFF,TGTGCCAGCAGCCTTGGACTAGCGGGAGCTATTTCTGGGGAGCTGTTTTTT
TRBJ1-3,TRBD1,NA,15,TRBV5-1,CASSRNRGDSNTIYF,TGCGCCAGCAGCAGAAACAGGGGCGATTCCAACACCATATATTTT
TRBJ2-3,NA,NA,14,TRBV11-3,CASSSEWNTDTQYF,TGTGCCAGCAGCTCGGAGTGGAACACAGATACGCAGTATTTT
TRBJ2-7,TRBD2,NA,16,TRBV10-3,CAISNGLAGVRYEQYF,TGTGCCATCAGCAACGGACTAGCGGGAGTCCGGTACGAGCAGTACTTC
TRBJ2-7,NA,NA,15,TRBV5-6,CASSLGSVRQGEQYF,TGTGCCAGCAGCTTGGGTAGTGTCAGGCAGGGCGAGCAGTACTTC
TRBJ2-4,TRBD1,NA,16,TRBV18,CASSSGQGLAKNIQYF,TGTGCCAGCTCATCGGGACAGGGGCTAGCCAAAAACATTCAGTACTTC
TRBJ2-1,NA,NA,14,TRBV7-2,CASSQEEGPRSQFF,TGTGCCAGCAGCCAAGAAGAGGGGCCGCGATCTCAGTTCTTC
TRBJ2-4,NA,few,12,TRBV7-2,CASSLSGPLQYF,TGTGCCAGCAGCTTATCGGGCCCTCTTCAGTACTTC
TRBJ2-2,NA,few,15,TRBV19,CASSIDRAGTGELFF,TGTGCCAGTAGTATAGATAGGGCGGGTACCGGGGAGCTGTTTTTT
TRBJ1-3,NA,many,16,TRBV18,CASSPSGTLSGNTIYF,TGTGCCAGCTCACCAAGCGGGACCCTCTCTGGAAACACCATATATTTT
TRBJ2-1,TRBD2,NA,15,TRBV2,CASEVGLAAYNEQFF,TGTGCCAGCGAAGTCGGACTAGCGGCCTACAATGAGCAGTTCTTC
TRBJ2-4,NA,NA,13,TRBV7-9,CASSLAIKNIQYF,TGTGCCAGCAGCTTAGCTATCAAAAACATTCAGTACTTC
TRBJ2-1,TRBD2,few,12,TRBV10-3,CATTESSGEQFF,TGTGCCACGACGGAGTCTAGCGGGGAGCAGTTCTTC
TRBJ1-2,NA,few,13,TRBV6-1,CASSSQGGDGYTF,TGTGCCAGCAGTTCACAGGGAGGGGATGGCTACACCTTC
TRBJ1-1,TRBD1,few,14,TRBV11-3,CASSPGGVNTEAFF,TGTGCCAGCAGCCCAGGGGGGGTGAACACTGAAGCTTTCTTT
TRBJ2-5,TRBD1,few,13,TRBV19,CASRTGHQETQYF,TGTGCCAGTAGGACAGGGCATCAAGAGACCCAGTACTTC
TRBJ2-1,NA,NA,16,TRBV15,CATSRVSGRTYNEQFF,TGTGCCACCAGCAGAGTCTCGGGGAGGACCTACAATGAGCAGTTCTTC
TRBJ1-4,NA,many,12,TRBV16,CASSQDQGKLFF,TGTGCCAGCAGCCAAGATCAGGGAAAACTGTTTTTT
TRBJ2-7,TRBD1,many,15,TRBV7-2,CASSPVGTGGYEQYF,TGTGCCAGCAGCCCTGTCGGGACAGGGGGTTACGAGCAGTACTTC
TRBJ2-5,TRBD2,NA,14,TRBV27,CASSLFSGSVAQYF,TGTGCCAGCAGTTTGTTTAGCGGGTCCGTGGCCCAGTACTTC
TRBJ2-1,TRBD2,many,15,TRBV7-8,CASSLRAGELHEQFF,TGTGCCAGCAGCTTGAGAGCGGGAGAGTTGCATGAGCAGTTCTTC
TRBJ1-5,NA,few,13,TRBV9,CASSQDRDQPQHF,TGTGCCAGCAGCCAAGACCGGGATCAGCCCCAGCATTTT
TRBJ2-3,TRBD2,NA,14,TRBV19,CASSSGRAADTQYF,TGTGCCAGTAGTAGCGGGAGGGCCGCAGATACGCAGTATTTT
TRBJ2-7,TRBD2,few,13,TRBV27,CASSSGGSYEQYF,TGTGCCAGCAGTTCGGGAGGCTCCTACGAGCAGTACTTC
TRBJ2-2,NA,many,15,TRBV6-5,CASSRTGLNTGELFF,TGTGCCAGCAGCCGCACGGGCCTGAACACCGGGGAGCTGTTTTTT
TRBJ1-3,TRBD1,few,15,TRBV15,CATSRAGSSRGTIYF,TGTGCCACCAGCAGAGCAGGTTCCAGCAGGGGGACCATATATTTT
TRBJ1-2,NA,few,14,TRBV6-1,CASSDSQGTNGYTF,TGTGCCAGCAGTGACTCCCAGGGAACTAACGGCTACACCTTC
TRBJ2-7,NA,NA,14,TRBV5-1,CASSPSEPTYEQYF,TGCGCCAGCAGCCCGTCCGAGCCCACCTACGAGCAGTACTTC
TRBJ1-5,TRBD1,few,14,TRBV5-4,CASSVGTGNQPQHF,TGTGCCAGCAGCGTTGGGACAGGTAATCAGCCCCAGCATTTT
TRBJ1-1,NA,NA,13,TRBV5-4,CAFGQLKNTEAFF,TGTGCCTTCGGACAGCTCAAGAACACTGAAGCTTTCTTT
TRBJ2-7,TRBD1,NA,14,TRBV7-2,CASSTGQGHYEQYF,TGTGCCAGCAGTACGGGACAGGGGCACTACGAGCAGTACTTC
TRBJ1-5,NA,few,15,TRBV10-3,CAISEYRESLQPQHF,TGTGCCATCAGTGAGTACAGGGAATCTCTACAGCCCCAGCATTTT
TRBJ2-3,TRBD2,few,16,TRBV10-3,CAISRGLAGNTDTQYF,TGTGCCATCAGCCGAGGACTAGCGGGAAACACAGATACGCAGTATTTT
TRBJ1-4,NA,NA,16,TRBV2,CASSDTPVVQGEKLFF,TGTGCCAGCAGTGACACCCCCGTAGTGCAGGGTGAAAAACTGTTTTTT
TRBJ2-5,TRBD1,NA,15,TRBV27,CASSLSQGVRETQYF,TGTGCCAGCAGTTTATCTCAGGGGGTAAGGGAGACCCAGTACTTC
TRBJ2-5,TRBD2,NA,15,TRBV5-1,CASSLTLAGEETQYF,TGCGCCAGCAGCTTAACCCTAGCGGGAGAAGAGACCCAGTACTTC
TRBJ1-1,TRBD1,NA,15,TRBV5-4,CASSPMTGENTEAFF,TGTGCCAGCAGCCCCATGACAGGGGAGAACACTGAAGCTTTCTTT
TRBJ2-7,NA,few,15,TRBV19,CASIEQGFSSYEQYF,TGTGCCAGTATTGAACAGGGTTTTAGCTCCTACGAGCAGTACTTC
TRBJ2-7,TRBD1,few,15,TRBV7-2,CASSITGGLTYEQYF,TGTGCCAGCAGCATCACAGGGGGCTTGACCTACGAGCAGTACTTC
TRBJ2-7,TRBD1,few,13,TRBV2,CASSEGRDSLEYF,TGTGCCAGCAGTGAAGGCCGGGACAGTCTTGAGTACTTC
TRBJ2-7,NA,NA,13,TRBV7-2,CASSLGTAYEQYF,TGTGCCAGCAGCTTAGGAACAGCATACGAGCAGTACTTC
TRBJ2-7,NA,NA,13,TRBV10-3,CAISESTAYEQYF,TGTGCCATCAGTGAGTCGACTGCCTACGAGCAGTACTTC